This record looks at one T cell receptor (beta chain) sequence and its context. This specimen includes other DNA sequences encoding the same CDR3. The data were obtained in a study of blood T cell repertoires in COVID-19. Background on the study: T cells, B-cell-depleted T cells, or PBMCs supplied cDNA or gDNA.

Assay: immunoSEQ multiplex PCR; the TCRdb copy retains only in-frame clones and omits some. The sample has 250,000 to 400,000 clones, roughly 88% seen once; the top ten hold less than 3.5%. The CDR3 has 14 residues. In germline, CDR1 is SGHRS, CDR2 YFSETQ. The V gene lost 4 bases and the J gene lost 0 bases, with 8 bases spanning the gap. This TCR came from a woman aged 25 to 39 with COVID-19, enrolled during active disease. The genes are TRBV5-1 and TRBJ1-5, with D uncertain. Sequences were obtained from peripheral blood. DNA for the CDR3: TGCGCCAGCAGCCCCGGGTATAGCAATCAGCCCCAGCATTTT. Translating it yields CASSPGYSNQPQHF. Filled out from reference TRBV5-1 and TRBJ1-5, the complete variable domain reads KAGVTQTPRYLIKTRGQQVTLSCSPISGHRSVSWYQQTPGQGLQFLFEYFSETQRNKGNFPGRFSGRQFSNSRSEMNVSTLELGDSALYLCASSPGYSNQPQHFGDGTRLSIL.